This T cell receptor (beta chain) derives from a study of blood T cell repertoires in COVID-19. Across the study: Samples representing acute and convalescent COVID-19 were sourced from the United States, Italy and Spain.

CDR1 and CDR2 (germline): ENHRY, SYGVKD. The V end was cut by 3 bases, the J end by 0 bases, with 11 bases between. There are 15 residues in the CDR3. The assay was immunoSEQ multiplex PCR, and TCRdb's table has in-frame clones only and misses some. The table shows approximately 78,000 clones, with roughly 80% occurring only once. The sequencing sample was made of peripheral blood. The clonotype originates from a woman older than 75 with acute or convalescent COVID-19. This chain uses TRBV10-3 with TRBJ1-1; TRBD1 is a possible D gene (6 bases). The chain's CDR3 is CAISESRGLNTEAFF. The CDR3 DNA is TGTGCCATCAGTGAAAGCAGGGGACTGAACACTGAAGCTTTCTTT.